This T cell receptor (beta chain) was captured in a study of blood T cells in healthy people across ages. Only a few counts were recorded for this clonotype. The CDR3 spans 14 residues. Trimming removed 7 bases from V and 5 bases from J, with 16 bases in between. Using a J-beta primer mix together with a sample-barcoded 5' primer, a second PCR was run for about 6 to 12 cycles. MiXCR was run by TCRdb on the 5' RACE reads, yielding one entry per CDR3 protein. The sample yields around 710,000 distinct CDR3 sequences, roughly two fifths seen once. Total RNA extraction produced at least 6 micrograms (per sample) for the study.

V usage is TRBV12-3 or TRBV12-4 and J usage is TRBJ2-3; the D gene is possibly TRBD1 (6 bases). This sequence originates from a woman aged 60-70 years in good health. Sample: blood. The CDR3 is CASTPRWGRDTQYF. In nucleotides, the CDR3 is TGTGCCAGCACCCCACGCTGGGGGCGAGATACGCAGTATTTT.